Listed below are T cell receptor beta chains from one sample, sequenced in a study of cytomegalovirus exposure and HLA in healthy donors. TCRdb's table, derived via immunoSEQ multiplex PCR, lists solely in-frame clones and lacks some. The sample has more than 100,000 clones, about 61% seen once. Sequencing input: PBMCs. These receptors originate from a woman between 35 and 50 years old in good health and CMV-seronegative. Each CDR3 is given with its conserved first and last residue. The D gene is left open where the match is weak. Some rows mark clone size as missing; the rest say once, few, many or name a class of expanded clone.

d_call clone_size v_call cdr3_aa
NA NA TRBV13 CASSLEGWGAEAFF
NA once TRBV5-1 CASSLRGNANTGELFF
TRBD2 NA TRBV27 CASSFLAASTDTQYF
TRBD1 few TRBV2 CAILGQGLYNSPLHF
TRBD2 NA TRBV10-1 CASTGGFTDTQYF
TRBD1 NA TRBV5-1 CASSKGQGGETQYF
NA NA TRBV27 CASGARVYNEQFF
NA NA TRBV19 CASSISRDNSPLHF
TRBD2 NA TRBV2 CASSGGGSGGTNEQFF
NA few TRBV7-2 CASSSRGGRIYEQYF
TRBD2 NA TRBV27 CASRLGLAGGLSTDTQYF
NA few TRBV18 CASSGLAGSNTEAFF
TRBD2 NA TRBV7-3 CASSLLGTRTDTQYF
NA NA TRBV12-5 CASGTDGVQEAFF
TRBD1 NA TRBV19 CASSIVVGQGTEKLFF
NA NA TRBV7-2 CASSLAGRGFSNQPQHF
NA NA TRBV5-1 CASSPAGANYGYTF
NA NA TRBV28 CASSWGGAGNQPQHF
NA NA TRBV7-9 CASSSPEQWGGPDEQFF
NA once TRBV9 CASSARGYQETQYF
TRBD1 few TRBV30 CAFPGQGGGYTF
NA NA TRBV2 CASSASRGSYEQYF
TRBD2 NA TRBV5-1 CASSSLGGGATDTQYF